The 5 T cell receptor beta chains reported below all come from one sample, sequenced in a study of neurological immune-mediated disorders. TCRdb re-called the 5' RACE reads with MiXCR, one entry per CDR3 protein. The sample gives roughly 65,000 distinct CDR3 sequences, 5.2% of which show up once; about 5% is in the top ten. Specimen: PBMCs. The receptors originated from a human donor with multiple sclerosis. The donor label of this sample is uncertain.

This clonotype was detected ten times or more. V usage is TRBV6-1 and J usage is TRBJ2-7, with D tentatively TRBD2 (5 bases). Germline V CDR1 and CDR2: MNHNS, SASEGT. Deletions cut 7 bases from V and 6 bases from J, with 22 bases between. This CDR3 is built from 15 residues. CDR3 loop: CASTETERALPEQYF. CDR3 nucleotides: TGTGCCAGCACCGAGACTGAGAGGGCACTCCCCGAGCAGTACTTC.

This clonotype appeared many times. This chain joins TRBV5-1 and TRBJ1-1, with a possible D match to TRBD1 (5 bases). With 4 bases removed from V and 1 base from J, the gap between germline ends came to 11 bases. The germline CDR1 and CDR2 sequences are SGHRS and YFSETQ. The CDR3 length is 14 residues. CDR3 DNA: TGCGCCAGCAGCGCGGGTAGGGGGAACACTGAAGCTTTCTTT. It specifies CASSAGRGNTEAFF.

This clonotype occurred many times. J is TRBJ2-1 and V is TRBV3-1, with D perhaps TRBD2 (6 bases). This CDR3 region has 13 residues. Germline V gene data show CDR1 as LGHDT and CDR2 as YNNKEL (reference sequence). The V gene lost 10 bases and the J gene lost 5 bases, with 15 bases spanning the gap. CDR3 DNA: TGTGCCACCGCCCGGGGGACCCACAATGAGCAGTTCTTC. It codes for CATARGTHNEQFF.

This clonotype was recorded many times. This chain connects TRBV20-1 to TRBJ1-1; 7 bases align to TRBD1. V was clipped by 3 bases and J by 1 base; unmatched bases: 11. This CDR3 comprises 16 residues. Germline CDR1 is DFQATT and CDR2 is SNEGSKA (reference sequence). CDR3 protein: CSARALGQPQNTEAFF. CDR3 sequence (DNA): TGCAGTGCTAGGGCCCTGGGACAGCCCCAGAACACTGAAGCTTTCTTT.

The sample holds many counts of this clonotype. This rearrangement joins TRBV7-2 to TRBJ1-5; D ambiguous. The CDR3 loop spans 13 amino acids. CDR1 is SGHTA and CDR2 is FQGNSA in the germline V gene. The ends were cut back, 1 base at V and 5 bases at J, with 6 bases in the middle. The CDR3 nucleotides read TGTGCCAGCAGCTTAGAATGGGATCAGCCCCAGCATTTT. As protein: CASSLEWDQPQHF.